Each of the 5 T cell receptor beta chains below was sequenced from the same sample in a study of blood T cell repertoires in COVID-19. Only in-frame clones appear in the TCRdb table, and some are missing; sequencing was by immunoSEQ multiplex PCR. The sample consists of some 240,000 clones, 89% of them appearing once. Sequencing was performed on peripheral blood. The receptors were sampled from a man between 60 and 75 years old who had recovered from COVID-19.

The V gene is TRBV7-2, the J gene TRBJ1-1, with a possible D match to TRBD1 (6 bases). V lost 3 bases, J lost 4 bases, and 15 bases lay in between. Germline V gene lookup returns CDR1 SGHTA and CDR2 FQGNSA. The CDR3 is made up of 15 amino acids. CDR3 protein: CASSFSYRAATEAFF. The CDR3 DNA follows: TGTGCCAGCAGCTTCTCATACAGGGCAGCCACTGAAGCTTTCTTT.

This clone appeared a few times. The chain joins TRBV6-5 to TRBJ1-2, with TRBD1 as a possible D gene (6 bases). This CDR3 has 14 residues. Trimming took 6 bases from V and 5 from J, leaving 16 bases between them. From germline, CDR1 is MNHEY and CDR2 SVGAGI. CDR3 sequence: CASRATGLIYGYTF. The CDR3 region has the DNA TGTGCCAGCAGAGCGACAGGATTAATATATGGCTACACCTTC.

The chain recombines TRBV20-1 with TRBJ2-7, with 7 bases matching TRBD1. The CDR3 has 13 residues. Germline V gene sequence: CDR1 DFQATT, CDR2 SNEGSKA (reference sequence). V gave up 3 bases and J gave up 4 bases; unmatched junction bases: 6. CDR3 protein: CSASGVRGYEQYF. The CDR3 DNA reads as TGCAGTGCTAGTGGTGTCAGGGGGTACGAGCAGTACTTC.

This chain joins TRBV11-2 and TRBJ2-5, with 10 bases fitting TRBD2. This CDR3 contains 15 residues. After removal of 6 bases from V and 4 bases from J, the junction contained 8 bases not matched to a gene. Germline V CDR1 and CDR2: SGHAT, FQNNGV. CDR3 sequence reads: CASRSPGLARETQYF. The CDR3, as DNA: TGTGCCAGCAGGTCTCCGGGACTAGCGAGAGAGACCCAGTACTTC. Filled out from reference TRBV11-2 and TRBJ2-5, the complete variable domain reads EAGVAQSPRYKIIEKRQSVAFWCNPISGHATLYWYQQILGQGPKLLIQFQNNGVVDDSQLPKDRFSAERLKGVDSTLKIQPAKLEDSAVYLCASRSPGLARETQYFGPGTRLLVL.

The chain joins TRBV5-1 to TRBJ1-2; D is perhaps TRBD1 (6 bases). V was clipped by 1 base and J by 8 bases, with 12 bases between them. This CDR3 contains 13 residues. CDR1 and CDR2 (germline): SGHRS, YFSETQ. The CDR3 DNA follows: TGCGCCAGCAGCTTGACAGGGCTGCAGGGCTACACCTTC. Translation: CASSLTGLQGYTF.